The present T cell receptor (beta chain) was sequenced within a study of blood T cells in healthy people across ages. Study conclusions and caveats: Compared with aged donors, long-lived donors showed fewer expanded clones, suggesting selection.

Details on this clonotype: Its antigen is unknown. One junction end disagrees with the germline gene, perhaps due to a read error.

This CDR3 has 14 residues. Germline CDR1 MGHDK, CDR2 SYGVNS. Sample-barcoded 5' priming and a J-beta primer mix drove a second PCR of roughly 6 to 12 cycles. Each single sample gave us at least 2.5 million CDR3-containing paired-end reads. TCRdb independently ran MiXCR on the 5' RACE reads; one entry per CDR3 protein. The table shows 650,000 to 800,000 distinct CDR3 sequences, with approximately 52% occurring only once. This receptor was obtained from a woman of 80 years or more in good health. Sequencing was performed on blood. The gene calls are TRBV25-1 and TRBJ1-2; maybe TRBD1 (5 bases). The CDR3 loop reads CASRGMRGDYDYTF. The CDR3 bases are TGTGCCAGCAGGGGGATGAGGGGTGACTATGACTACACCTTC.